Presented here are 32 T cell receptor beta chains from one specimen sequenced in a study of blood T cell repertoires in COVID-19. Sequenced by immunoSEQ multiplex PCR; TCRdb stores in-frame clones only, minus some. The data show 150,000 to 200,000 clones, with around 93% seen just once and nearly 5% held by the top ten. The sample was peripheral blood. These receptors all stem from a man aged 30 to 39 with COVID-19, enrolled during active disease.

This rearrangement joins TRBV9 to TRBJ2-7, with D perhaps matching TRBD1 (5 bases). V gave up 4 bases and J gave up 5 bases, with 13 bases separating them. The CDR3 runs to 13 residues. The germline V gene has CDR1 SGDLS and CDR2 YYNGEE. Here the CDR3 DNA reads TGTGCCAGCAGCCCCCCAGGGAACGACGAGCAGTACTTC. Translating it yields CASSPPGNDEQYF.

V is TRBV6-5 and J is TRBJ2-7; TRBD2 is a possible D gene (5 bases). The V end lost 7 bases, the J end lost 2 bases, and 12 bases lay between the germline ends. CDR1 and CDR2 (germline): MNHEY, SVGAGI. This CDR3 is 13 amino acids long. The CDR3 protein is CASTRTGTYEQYF. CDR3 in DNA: TGTGCCAGCACCAGGACGGGAACCTACGAGCAGTACTTC.

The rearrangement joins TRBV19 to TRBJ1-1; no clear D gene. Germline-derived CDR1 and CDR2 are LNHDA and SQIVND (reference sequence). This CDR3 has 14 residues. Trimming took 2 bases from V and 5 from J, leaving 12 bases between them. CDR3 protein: CASSISPTGTEAFF. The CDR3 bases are TGTGCCAGTAGTATATCCCCGACGGGAACTGAAGCTTTCTTT.

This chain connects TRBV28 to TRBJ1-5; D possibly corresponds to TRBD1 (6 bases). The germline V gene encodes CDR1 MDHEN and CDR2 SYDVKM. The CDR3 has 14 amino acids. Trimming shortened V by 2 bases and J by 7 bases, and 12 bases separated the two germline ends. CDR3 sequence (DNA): TGTGCCAGCAGTTTACAGGGGCGCCCACAGCCCCAGCATTTT. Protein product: CASSLQGRPQPQHF. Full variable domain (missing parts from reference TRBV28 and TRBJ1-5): DVKVTQSSRYLVKRTGEKVFLECVQDMDHENMFWYRQDPGLGLRLIYFSYDVKMKEKGDIPEGYSVSREKKERFSLILESASTNQTSMYLCASSLQGRPQPQHFGDGTRLSIL.

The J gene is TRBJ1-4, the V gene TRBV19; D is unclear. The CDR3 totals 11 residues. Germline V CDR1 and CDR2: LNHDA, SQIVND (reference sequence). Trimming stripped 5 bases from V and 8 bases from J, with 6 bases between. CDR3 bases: TGTGCCAGTAGTCCTCGGGAAAAACTGTTTTTT. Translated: CASSPREKLFF.

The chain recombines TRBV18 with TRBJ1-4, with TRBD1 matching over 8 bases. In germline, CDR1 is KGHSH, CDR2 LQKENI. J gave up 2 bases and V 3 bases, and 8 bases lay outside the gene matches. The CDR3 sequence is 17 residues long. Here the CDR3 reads CASSPVQGALTNEKLFF. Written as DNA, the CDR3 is TGTGCCAGCTCACCGGTCCAGGGGGCCTTGACTAATGAAAAACTGTTTTTT.

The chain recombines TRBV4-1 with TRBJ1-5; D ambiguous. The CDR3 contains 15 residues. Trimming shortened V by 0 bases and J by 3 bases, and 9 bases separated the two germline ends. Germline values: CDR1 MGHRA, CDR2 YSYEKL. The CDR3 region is CASSQDWPTNQPQHF. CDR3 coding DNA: TGCGCCAGCAGCCAAGATTGGCCAACCAATCAGCCCCAGCATTTT.

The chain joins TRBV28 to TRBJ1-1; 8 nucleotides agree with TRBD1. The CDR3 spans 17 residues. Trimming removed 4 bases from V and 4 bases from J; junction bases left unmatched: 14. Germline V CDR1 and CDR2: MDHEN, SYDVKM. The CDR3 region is CASSSLQGAPTSTEAFF. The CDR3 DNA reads TGTGCCAGCAGTTCTCTTCAGGGGGCGCCAACATCCACTGAAGCTTTCTTT.

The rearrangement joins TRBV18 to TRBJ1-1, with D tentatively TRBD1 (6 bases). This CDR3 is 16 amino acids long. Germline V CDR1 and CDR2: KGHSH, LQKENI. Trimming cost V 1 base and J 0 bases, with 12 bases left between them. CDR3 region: CASSPRGQTLNTEAFF. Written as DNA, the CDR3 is TGTGCCAGCTCACCACGAGGACAGACTCTGAACACTGAAGCTTTCTTT.

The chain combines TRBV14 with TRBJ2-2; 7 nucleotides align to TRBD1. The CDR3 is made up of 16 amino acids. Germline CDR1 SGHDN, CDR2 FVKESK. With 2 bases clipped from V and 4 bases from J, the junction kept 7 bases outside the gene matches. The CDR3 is CASSQLLQGPTGELFF. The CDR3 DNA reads TGTGCCAGCAGCCAATTACTACAGGGGCCCACCGGGGAGCTGTTTTTT. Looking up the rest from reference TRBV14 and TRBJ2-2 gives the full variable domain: EAGVTQFPSHSVIEKGQTVTLRCDPISGHDNLYWYRRVMGKEIKFLLHFVKESKQDESGMPNNRFLAERTGGTYSTLKVQPAELEDSGVYFCASSQLLQGPTGELFFGEGSRLTVL.

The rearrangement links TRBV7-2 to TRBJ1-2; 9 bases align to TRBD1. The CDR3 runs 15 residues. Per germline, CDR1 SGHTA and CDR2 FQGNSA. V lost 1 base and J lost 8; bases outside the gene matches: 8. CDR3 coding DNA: TGTGCCAGCAGCTTAGAGTTAGGGACAGGGCTAGGCTACACCTTC. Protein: CASSLELGTGLGYTF.

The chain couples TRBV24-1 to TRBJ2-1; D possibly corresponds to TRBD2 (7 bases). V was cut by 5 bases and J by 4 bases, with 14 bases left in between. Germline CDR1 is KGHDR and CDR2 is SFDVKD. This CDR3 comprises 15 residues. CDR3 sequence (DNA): TGTGCCACCAGTGTTCGGGGGGCCTATTACAATGAGCAGTTCTTC. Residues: CATSVRGAYYNEQFF.

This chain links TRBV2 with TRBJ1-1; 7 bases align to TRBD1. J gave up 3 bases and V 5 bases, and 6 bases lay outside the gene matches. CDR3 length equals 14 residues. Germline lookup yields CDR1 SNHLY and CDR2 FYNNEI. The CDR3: CASSKDRAYTEAFF. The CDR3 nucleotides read TGTGCCAGCAGTAAAGACAGGGCGTACACTGAAGCTTTCTTT.

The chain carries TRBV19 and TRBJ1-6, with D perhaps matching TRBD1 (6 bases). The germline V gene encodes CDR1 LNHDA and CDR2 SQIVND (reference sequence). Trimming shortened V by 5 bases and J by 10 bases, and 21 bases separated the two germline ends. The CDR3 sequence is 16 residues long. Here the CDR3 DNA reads TGTGCCAGTAGTCCTCCCTACAGGGTGATTGGATCACCCCTCCACTTT. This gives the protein CASSPPYRVIGSPLHF.

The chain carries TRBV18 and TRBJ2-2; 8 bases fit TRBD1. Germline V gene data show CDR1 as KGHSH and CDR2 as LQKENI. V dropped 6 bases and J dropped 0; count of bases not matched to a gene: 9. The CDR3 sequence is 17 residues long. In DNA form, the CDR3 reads TGTGCCAGCTCTCGAGCCCCGGACAGGGCGAACACCGGGGAGCTGTTTTTT. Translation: CASSRAPDRANTGELFF.

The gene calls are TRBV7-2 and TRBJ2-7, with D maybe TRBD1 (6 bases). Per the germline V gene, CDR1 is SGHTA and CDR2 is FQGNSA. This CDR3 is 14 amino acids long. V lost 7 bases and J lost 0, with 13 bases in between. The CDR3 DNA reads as TGTGCCAGCACGAATAACAGGGCCTCCTACGAGCAGTACTTC. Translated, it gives CASTNNRASYEQYF. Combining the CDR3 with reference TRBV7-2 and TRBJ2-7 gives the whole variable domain GAGVSQSPSNKVTEKGKDVELRCDPISGHTALYWYRQSLGQGLEFLIYFQGNSAPDKSGLPSDRFSAERTGGSVSTLTIQRTQQEDSAVYLCASTNNRASYEQYFGPGTRLTVT.

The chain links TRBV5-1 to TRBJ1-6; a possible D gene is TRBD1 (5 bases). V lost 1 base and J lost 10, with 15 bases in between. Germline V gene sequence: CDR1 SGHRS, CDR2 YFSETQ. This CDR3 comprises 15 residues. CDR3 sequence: CASSLLGLNKSPLHF. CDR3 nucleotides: TGCGCCAGCAGCTTGTTGGGACTTAACAAGTCACCCCTCCACTTT.

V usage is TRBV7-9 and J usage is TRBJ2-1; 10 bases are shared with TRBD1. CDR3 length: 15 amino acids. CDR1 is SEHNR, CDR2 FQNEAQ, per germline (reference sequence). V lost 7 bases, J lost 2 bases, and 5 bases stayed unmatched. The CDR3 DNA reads TGTGCCAGCAAGGCGGGACAGGGGCCCTACAATGAGCAGTTCTTC. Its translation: CASKAGQGPYNEQFF.

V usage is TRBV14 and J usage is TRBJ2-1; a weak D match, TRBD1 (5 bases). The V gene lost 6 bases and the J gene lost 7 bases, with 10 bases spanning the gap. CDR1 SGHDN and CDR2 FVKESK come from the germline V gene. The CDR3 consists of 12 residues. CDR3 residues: CASRAAGNEQFF. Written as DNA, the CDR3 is TGTGCCAGCAGGGCCGCAGGGAATGAGCAGTTCTTC.

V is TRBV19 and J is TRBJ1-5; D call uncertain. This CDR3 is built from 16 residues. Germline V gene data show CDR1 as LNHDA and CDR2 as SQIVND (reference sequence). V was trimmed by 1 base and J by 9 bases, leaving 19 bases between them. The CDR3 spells CASSIARREREAPQHF. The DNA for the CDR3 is TGTGCCAGTAGTATAGCTAGGCGGGAGCGGGAGGCGCCCCAGCATTTT. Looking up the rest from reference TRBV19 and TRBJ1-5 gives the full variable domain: DGGITQSPKYLFRKEGQNVTLSCEQNLNHDAMYWYRQDPGQGLRLIYYSQIVNDFQKGDIAEGYSVSREKKESFPLTVTSAQKNPTAFYLCASSIARREREAPQHFGDGTRLSIL.

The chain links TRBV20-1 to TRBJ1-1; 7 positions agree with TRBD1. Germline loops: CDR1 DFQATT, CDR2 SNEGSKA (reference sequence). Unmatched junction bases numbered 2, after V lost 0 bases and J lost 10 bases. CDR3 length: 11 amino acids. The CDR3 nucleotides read TGCAGTGCTAGAGACGACAGGGTAGCTTTCTTT. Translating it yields CSARDDRVAFF.

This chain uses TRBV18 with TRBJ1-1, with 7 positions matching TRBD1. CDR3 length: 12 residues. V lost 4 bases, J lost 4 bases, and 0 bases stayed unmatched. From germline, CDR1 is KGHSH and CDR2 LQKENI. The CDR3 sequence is CASSRQGTEAFF. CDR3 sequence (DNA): TGTGCCAGCTCACGACAGGGCACTGAAGCTTTCTTT.

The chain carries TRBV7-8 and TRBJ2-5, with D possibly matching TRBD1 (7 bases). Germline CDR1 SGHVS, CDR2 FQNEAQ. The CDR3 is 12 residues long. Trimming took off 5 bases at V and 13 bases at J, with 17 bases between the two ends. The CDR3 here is CASSPQGGILYF. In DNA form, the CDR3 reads TGTGCCAGCAGCCCGCAGGGGGGTATACTGTACTTC.

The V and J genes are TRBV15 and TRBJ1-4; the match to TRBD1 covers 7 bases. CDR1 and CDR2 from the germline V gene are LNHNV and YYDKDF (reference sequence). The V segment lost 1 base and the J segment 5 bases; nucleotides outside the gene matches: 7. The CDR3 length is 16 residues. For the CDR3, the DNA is TGTGCCACCAGCAGAGGGTTTACAGGGGAAAATGAAAAACTGTTTTTT. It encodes CATSRGFTGENEKLFF.

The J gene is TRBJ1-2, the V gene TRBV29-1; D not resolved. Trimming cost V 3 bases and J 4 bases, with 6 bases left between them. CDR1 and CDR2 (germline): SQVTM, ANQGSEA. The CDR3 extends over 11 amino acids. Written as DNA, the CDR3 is TGCAGCGTTGAGGCGGTCTATGGCTACACCTTC. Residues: CSVEAVYGYTF.

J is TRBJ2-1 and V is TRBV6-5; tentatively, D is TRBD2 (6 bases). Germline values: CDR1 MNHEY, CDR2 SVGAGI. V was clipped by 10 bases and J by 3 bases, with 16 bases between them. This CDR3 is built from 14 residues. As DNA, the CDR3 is TGTGCCACCATCGGAGGGGTAATCTACAATGAGCAGTTCTTC. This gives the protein CATIGGVIYNEQFF.

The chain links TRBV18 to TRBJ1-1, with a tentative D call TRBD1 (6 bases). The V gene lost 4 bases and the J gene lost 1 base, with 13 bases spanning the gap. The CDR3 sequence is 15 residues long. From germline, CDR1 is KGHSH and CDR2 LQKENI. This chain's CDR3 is CASSLGTRGNTEAFF. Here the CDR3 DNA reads TGTGCCAGCTCACTGGGGACAAGGGGGAACACTGAAGCTTTCTTT.

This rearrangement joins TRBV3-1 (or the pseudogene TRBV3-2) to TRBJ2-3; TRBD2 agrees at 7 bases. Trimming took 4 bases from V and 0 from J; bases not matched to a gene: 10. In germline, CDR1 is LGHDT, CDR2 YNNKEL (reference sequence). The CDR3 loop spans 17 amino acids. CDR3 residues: CASSLGWTRSSTDTQYF. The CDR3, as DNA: TGTGCCAGCAGCCTCGGTTGGACTAGGTCTAGCACAGATACGCAGTATTTT.

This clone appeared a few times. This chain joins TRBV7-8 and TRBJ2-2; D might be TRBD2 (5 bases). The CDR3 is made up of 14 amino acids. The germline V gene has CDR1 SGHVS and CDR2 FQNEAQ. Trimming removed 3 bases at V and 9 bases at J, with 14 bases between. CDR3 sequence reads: CASSLEGSIRELFF. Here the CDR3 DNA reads TGTGCCAGCAGCTTGGAAGGGAGTATCCGGGAGCTGTTTTTT.

CDR3 region: CASSLWDRNTEAFF. CDR3 bases: TGTGCCAGCAGCTTATGGGACAGGAACACTGAAGCTTTCTTT. The chain is built from TRBV11-2 and TRBJ1-1; 7 positions agree with TRBD1. Trimming cost V 2 bases and J 1 base; bases outside gene matches: 1. Looked up from germline, CDR1 is SGHAT and CDR2 is FQNNGV. The CDR3 spans 14 residues.

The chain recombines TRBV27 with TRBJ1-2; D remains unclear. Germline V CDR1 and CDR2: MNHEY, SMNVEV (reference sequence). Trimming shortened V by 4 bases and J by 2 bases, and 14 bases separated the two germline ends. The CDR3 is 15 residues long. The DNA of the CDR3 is TGTGCCAGCAGTTCCAGACATACCCGGAACTATGGCTACACCTTC. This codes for CASSSRHTRNYGYTF.

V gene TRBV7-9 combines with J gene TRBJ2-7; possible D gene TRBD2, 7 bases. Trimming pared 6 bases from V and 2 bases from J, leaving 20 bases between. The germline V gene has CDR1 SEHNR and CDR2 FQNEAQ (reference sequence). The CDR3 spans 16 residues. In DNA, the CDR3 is TGTGCCAGCAGAAGGGGGGGCACAGGGACCCCCTACGAGCAGTACTTC. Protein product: CASRRGGTGTPYEQYF. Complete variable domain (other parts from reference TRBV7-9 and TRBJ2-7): DTGVSQNPRHKITKRGQNVTFRCDPISEHNRLYWYRQTLGQGPEFLTYFQNEAQLEKSRLLSDRFSAERPKGSFSTLEIQRTEQGDSAMYLCASRRGGTGTPYEQYFGPGTRLTVT.